Sequencing of this T cell receptor beta chain was carried out in a study of blood T cell repertoires in COVID-19 (dated by TCRdb to 2018 to 2021). Describing the broader study: The collaborator samples originated in the United States, Italy and Spain and spanned the acute and convalescent phases of COVID-19. A de-identified subject ID, COVID-19 status, age in years and sex were almost always included in the sample metadata. The dataset comprised deeply sampled blood TCRbeta repertoires from subjects exposed to, actively infected with, or recovered from COVID-19. Samples came from the ongoing ImmuneRACE study (first 160 participants) plus 1,254 subjects from 6 global collaborators. The prospective study material was composed of cDNA or gDNA derived from T cells, B-cell-depleted T cells, or PBMCs. HLA class I and class II types, where available, came from metadata supplied by the sample provider rather than from assay-based typing. The repertoires were released in a freely available public database meant as a resource for research on the immune response to SARS-CoV-2.

Regarding this clone: The antigen it binds to is not known. Base qualities are not at hand, and no much larger clone is one base apart.

Summary of the overall study and its limitations: The amount of clinical and demographic metadata varied by source and participant and was provided uncurated.

TCRbeta CDR3 regions were amplified from genomic DNA using the immunoSEQ Assay, a bias-controlled multiplex PCR. The authors' analysis ran thus. Within the assay, amplification of reference gene primers was used to estimate how many nucleated cells each sample contained. To quantify the absolute abundance of each unique TCRbeta CDR3 rearrangement, sequence reads were collapsed and filtered. For each sample, productive Simpson clonality was calculated by taking the square root of Simpson's diversity index across productive rearrangements. TCRdb's version of the immuneACCESS table is confined to in-frame rearrangements and falls short of the full clone set. An unresolved V gene accounts for under half of the shortfall where checked; the remainder is of unknown origin. The DNA gave D and trimming, while V, J and clone size come from that table. The sample has approximately 70,000 clones on record, around nine tenths of them singletons. In total, the top ten clones hold 0.95% to 1.5% of the sample.

Each collaborating institution followed its own protocols to collect whole blood in K2EDTA tubes. For TCRbeta analysis, collaborators shipped samples as frozen whole blood, isolated PBMCs, or DNA extracted from either of those sample types. Sequencing used peripheral blood. This TCR was sampled from an older woman with acute or convalescent COVID-19.

The CDR3 protein is CASSPRTGPTDTQYF. The nucleotide sequence is given as TGCGCCAGCAGCCCCCGGACAGGGCCAACAGATACGCAGTATTTT. The rearrangement combines TRBV5-1 with TRBJ2-3, with TRBD1 identical over 8 junction bases. Here V drops 4 bases and J drops 3 bases, and the junction holds 7 bases not matched to any gene. The germline V gene sets CDR1 to SGHRS and CDR2 to YFSETQ. Counted from cysteine to phenylalanine, this CDR3 has 15 amino acids. Only the CDR3 DNA is retained, 45 bases long and in frame from the first base.